This TCR beta chain was captured by sequencing in a study of T cells after yellow fever vaccination. After removal of 6 bases from V and 5 bases from J, the junction contained 4 bases not matched to a gene. Germline V gives CDR1 SQVTM, CDR2 ANQGSEA. The CDR3 has 12 amino acids. One entry per CDR3 protein, called by TCRdb with MiXCR from the 5' RACE reads. The top ten hold 0.73% of the sample, which has about 140,000 distinct CDR3 sequences, roughly 8.2% seen once. The receptor comes from a man aged 30 to 39 who received the YFV17D yellow fever vaccine. The V gene is TRBV29-1, the J gene TRBJ2-5; 9 positions match TRBD2. Here the sequenced sample was CD4+ T cells sorted from PBMCs, taken 5 days after the yellow fever booster vaccination. CDR3 region: CSVLAGGETQYF. Written as DNA, the CDR3 is TGCAGCGTACTAGCGGGTGGGGAGACCCAGTACTTC.